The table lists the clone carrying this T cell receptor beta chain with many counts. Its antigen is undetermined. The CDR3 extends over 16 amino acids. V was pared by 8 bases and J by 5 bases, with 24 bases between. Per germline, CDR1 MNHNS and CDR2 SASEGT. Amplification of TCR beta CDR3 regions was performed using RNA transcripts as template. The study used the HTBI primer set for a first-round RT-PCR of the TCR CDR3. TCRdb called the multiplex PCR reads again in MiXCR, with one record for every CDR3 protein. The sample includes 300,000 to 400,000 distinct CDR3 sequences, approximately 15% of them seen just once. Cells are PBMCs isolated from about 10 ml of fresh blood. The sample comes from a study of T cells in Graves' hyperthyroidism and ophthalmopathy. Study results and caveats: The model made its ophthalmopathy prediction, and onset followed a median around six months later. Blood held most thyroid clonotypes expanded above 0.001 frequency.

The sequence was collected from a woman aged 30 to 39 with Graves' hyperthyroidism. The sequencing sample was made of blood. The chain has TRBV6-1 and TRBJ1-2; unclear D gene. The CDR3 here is CASAVGSGGQHYGYTF. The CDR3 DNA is TGTGCCAGCGCAGTTGGGAGCGGAGGTCAGCATTATGGCTACACCTTC.